These 12 T cell receptor beta chains were sequenced from one sample in a study of T cell responses to AZD1222 COVID-19 vaccine. The protocol was immunoSEQ multiplex PCR, while the TCRdb copy is restricted to in-frame clones and leaves out a portion. The profile shows fewer than 200,000 clones, around 89% of them singletons. The material sequenced was peripheral blood, taken on day 0 of AZD1222 vaccination. Receptor source: an adult in good health.

V usage is TRBV5-1 and J usage is TRBJ2-7, with 11 bases lining up with TRBD2. J was trimmed by 0 bases and V by 0 bases; bases with no gene match: 5. CDR3 length: 17 amino acids. Germline-derived CDR1 and CDR2 are SGHRS and YFSETQ. The CDR3 region is CASSLGSSGGYSYEQYF. CDR3 coding DNA: TGCGCCAGCAGCTTGGGGTCTAGCGGGGGGTACTCCTACGAGCAGTACTTC. Full variable domain (outside the CDR3, taken from reference TRBV5-1 and TRBJ2-7): KAGVTQTPRYLIKTRGQQVTLSCSPISGHRSVSWYQQTPGQGLQFLFEYFSETQRNKGNFPGRFSGRQFSNSRSEMNVSTLELGDSALYLCASSLGSSGGYSYEQYFGPGTRLTVT.

The chain is built from TRBV19 and TRBJ1-2; D is perhaps TRBD1 (6 bases). Germline V gene lookup returns CDR1 LNHDA and CDR2 SQIVND (reference sequence). V was trimmed by 5 bases and J by 3 bases, leaving 19 bases between them. CDR3 size: 16 residues. DNA for the CDR3: TGTGCCAGTAGTGCCCCCTGGACAGTGGGGCACTATGGCTACACCTTC. It translates to CASSAPWTVGHYGYTF.

The chain couples TRBV5-1 to TRBJ1-2; a possible D gene is TRBD1 (5 bases). Germline assignment: CDR1 SGHRS and CDR2 YFSETQ. The V and J ends lost 0 bases and 0 bases respectively, with 9 bases between them. The CDR3 has 15 residues. The CDR3 bases are TGCGCCAGCAGCTTGGAAGCGACAGCTAACTATGGCTACACCTTC. Amino acids: CASSLEATANYGYTF.

This clone was found once. This chain joins TRBV28 and TRBJ2-7; unclear D gene. The CDR3 extends over 11 amino acids. V was clipped by 6 bases and J by 5 bases, with 8 bases between them. The germline V gene has CDR1 MDHEN and CDR2 SYDVKM. CDR3: CASSRIDEQYF. The CDR3 DNA follows: TGTGCCAGCAGCCGGATCGACGAGCAGTACTTC.

This sequence joins TRBV3-1 (or the pseudogene TRBV3-2) and TRBJ2-1; D gene ambiguous. Trimming pared 4 bases from V and 2 bases from J, leaving 9 bases between. Germline lookup yields CDR1 LGHDT and CDR2 YNNKEL (reference sequence). The CDR3 loop spans 14 amino acids. The CDR3 DNA reads as TGTGCCAGCAGCCTTTCCCGAGCCTACAATGAGCAGTTCTTC. It is translated as CASSLSRAYNEQFF.

The rearrangement links TRBV28 to TRBJ1-4; the match to TRBD1 covers 7 bases. The CDR3 has 15 amino acids. The trim removed 5 bases at V and 1 base at J, leaving 4 bases unmatched. In germline, CDR1 is MDHEN, CDR2 SYDVKM. The CDR3 sequence: CASSLPGGTNEKLFF. CDR3 bases: TGTGCCAGCAGTCTTCCAGGGGGAACTAATGAAAAACTGTTTTTT.

The chain joins TRBV5-6 to TRBJ1-1; 7 positions match TRBD1. The CDR3 totals 15 residues. With V trimmed by 1 base and J by 6 bases, 9 bases remained unmatched. Per the germline V gene, CDR1 is SGHDT and CDR2 is YYEEEE. The CDR3 loop is CASSLKRGLAAEAFF. CDR3 nucleotide sequence: TGTGCCAGCAGCTTGAAGAGGGGGCTTGCTGCTGAAGCTTTCTTT.

In this sample, this clone turned up once. The chain has TRBV23-1 and TRBJ1-3; 7 bases agree with TRBD1. TRBV23-1 is classed as an ORF, of uncertain function. The J segment lost 0 bases and the V segment lost 2 bases, leaving 22 bases of the junction unmatched. The CDR3 runs to 22 residues. The CDR3 here is CASSQTFDIGTARPNSGNTIYF. The CDR3 DNA reads TGCGCCAGCAGTCAAACGTTCGACATCGGGACAGCCAGACCCAACTCTGGAAACACCATATATTTT.

The rearrangement joins TRBV7-2 to TRBJ2-7, with D tentatively TRBD1 (6 bases). The CDR3 is 15 amino acids. Germline-derived CDR1 and CDR2 are SGHTA and FQGNSA. Trimming took 2 bases from V and 1 from J, leaving 12 bases between them. The CDR3 is CASSLQGGSSYEQYF. CDR3 sequence (DNA): TGTGCCAGCAGCTTACAAGGGGGATCTTCCTACGAGCAGTACTTC.

The CDR3 sequence is CASSLNPVSTDTQYF. CDR3 DNA: TGTGCCAGCAGCTTAAATCCGGTGAGCACAGATACGCAGTATTTT. The chain combines TRBV7-3 with TRBJ2-3; D unresolved. The CDR3 has 15 amino acids. V lost 1 base and J 0 bases, leaving 8 bases between the germline ends. Per germline, CDR1 SGHTA and CDR2 FQGTGA.

The gene calls are TRBV29-1 and TRBJ1-1; D possibly corresponds to TRBD1 (5 bases). The CDR3 consists of 14 residues. Trimming took off 0 bases at V and 6 bases at J, with 14 bases between the two ends. Germline CDR1 SQVTM, CDR2 ANQGSEA. CDR3 DNA: TGCAGCGTTGAAGAGCGGGGGTTAAGCCCTGAAGCTTTCTTT. Its translation: CSVEERGLSPEAFF.

The chain combines TRBV28 with TRBJ1-3, with 7 bases that match TRBD1. Germline CDR1 MDHEN, CDR2 SYDVKM. The J segment lost 4 bases and the V segment lost 3 bases, leaving 3 bases of the junction unmatched. The CDR3 contains 14 residues. The CDR3 here is CASSFTGVGNTIYF. As DNA, the CDR3 is TGTGCCAGCAGTTTCACAGGGGTGGGAAACACCATATATTTT.